The sequence of this T cell receptor beta chain was determined in a study of patients with pleural tuberculosis (dated by TCRdb to the mid-2010s). TCRdb names Illumina Genome Analyzer IIx as the instrument used. The public reads were run again by TCRdb, first through fastp at Q25 and then through MiXCR, and only productive beta chains were kept. Rows with a matching CDR3 protein are joined into one entry that keeps the most common DNA and genes. The sample records 25,000 to 35,000 distinct CDR3 sequences, 18% of which are singletons. The top ten hold 3.5% of the sample. Ten or more counts support this clonotype. This receptor's antigen is unknown. No base qualities exist here, and no much larger clone lies one base off it. This receptor was identified in a human donor with pleural tuberculosis. The source material was peripheral blood.

The CDR3 sequence is CASGGQFNQPQHF. The DNA reads TGTGCCAGCGGGGGACAATTCAATCAGCCCCAGCATTTT. Recombination joined TRBV6-1 with TRBJ1-5, with TRBD1 perhaps the D gene, on 6 matching bases. V is reduced by 8 bases and J by 3 bases, leaving a spacing of 11 bases between them. Reading the germline V gene gives CDR1 MNHNS and CDR2 SASEGT. Reading from cysteine to phenylalanine, the CDR3 counts 13 amino acids. Only the CDR3 part of the read is kept: 39 bases, read in frame from the first base.